This T cell receptor beta chain comes out of a study of siplizumab effects on memory and regulatory T cells. Points on this clone: Its antigen is undetermined.

The germline V gene encodes CDR1 SGHDT and CDR2 YYEEEE. The germline V and J ends were trimmed by 1 base and 0 bases, with 11 bases remaining between them. The CDR3 totals 16 residues. The study's findings and limits: Naive or memory phenotype assignment was not possible for roughly 75-96% of proliferating CD4+ or CD8+ clones.

Assay: immunoSEQ multiplex PCR; the TCRdb copy retains only in-frame clones and omits some. Altogether some 100,000 clones are present, roughly 96% being singletons, with the ten largest covering 0.031%. The sample was naive CD4+ T cells sorted from blood. V usage is TRBV5-6 and J usage is TRBJ2-4; either TRBD1 or TRBD2 may fit D (6 bases each). The source is a human donor in good health. DNA of the CDR3: TGTGCCAGCAGCTTGTGGGGGGCTCTAGCCAAAAACATTCAGTACTTC. Translation: CASSLWGALAKNIQYF.